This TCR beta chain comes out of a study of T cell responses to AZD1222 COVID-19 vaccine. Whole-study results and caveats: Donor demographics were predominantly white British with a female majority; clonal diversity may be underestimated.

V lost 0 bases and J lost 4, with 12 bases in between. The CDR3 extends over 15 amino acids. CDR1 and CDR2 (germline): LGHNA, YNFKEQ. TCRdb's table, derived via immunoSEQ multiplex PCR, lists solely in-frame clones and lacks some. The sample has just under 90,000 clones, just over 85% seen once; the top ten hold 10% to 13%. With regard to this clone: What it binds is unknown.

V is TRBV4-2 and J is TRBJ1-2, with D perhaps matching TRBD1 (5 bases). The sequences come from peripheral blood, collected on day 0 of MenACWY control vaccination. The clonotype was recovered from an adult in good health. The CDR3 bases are TGTGCCAGCAGCCAAGAACCGGGACCCAGCTATGGCTACACCTTC. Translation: CASSQEPGPSYGYTF.